What follows are 17 T cell receptor beta chains derived from one specimen sequenced in a study of blood T cells in healthy people across ages. Through a sample-barcoded 5' primer and a J-beta primer mix, a second PCR was run for roughly 6 to 12 cycles. TCRdb reprocessed the 5' RACE reads with MiXCR, giving one entry per CDR3 protein. The profile covers around 990,000 distinct CDR3 sequences, with around two fifths appearing a single time and around 14% taken by the ten largest. The specimen sequenced was blood. Receptors originate from a man between 18 and 35 years old in good health.

The chain has TRBV20-1 and TRBJ1-2; D is unclear. CDR3 length equals 16 residues. V shed 1 base and J shed 0 bases, with 15 bases lying between them. Germline CDR1 DFQATT, CDR2 SNEGSKA (reference sequence). For the CDR3, the DNA is TGCAGTGCTAGAGCTTGGGCAGGCAATACTAACTATGGCTACACCTTC. Residues: CSARAWAGNTNYGYTF.

Only a few counts were recorded for this clonotype. The gene calls are TRBV4-1 and TRBJ2-5; D gene uncertain. Trimming shortened V by 0 bases and J by 4 bases, and 12 bases separated the two germline ends. CDR1 and CDR2 from the germline V gene are MGHRA and YSYEKL. The CDR3 spans 15 residues. As DNA, the CDR3 is TGCGCCAGCAGCCAAGATCAAGGCAGAACAGAGACCCAGTACTTC. Encoded protein: CASSQDQGRTETQYF.

This clonotype was counted between two and nine times. This chain links TRBV30 with TRBJ2-7; D is unresolved. The CDR3 totals 13 residues. V lost 4 bases, J lost 2 bases, and 12 bases lay in between. Per the germline V gene, CDR1 is GTSNPN and CDR2 is SVGIG (reference sequence). The CDR3 reads CAWTAPATYEQYF. For the CDR3, the DNA is TGTGCCTGGACGGCGCCAGCTACCTACGAGCAGTACTTC.

This clonotype has just a few counts. The chain joins TRBV5-1 to TRBJ1-2, with 8 bases that match TRBD1. The J segment lost 5 bases and the V segment lost 0 bases, leaving 6 bases of the junction unmatched. The CDR3 is 15 amino acids. CDR1 is SGHRS and CDR2 is YFSETQ in the germline V gene. The CDR3 region has the DNA TGCGCCAGCAGCTTGGTGACAGGGGAAGGTTATGGCTACACCTTC. Translated, it gives CASSLVTGEGYGYTF.

This chain links TRBV6-2 or TRBV6-3 with TRBJ1-5; D is unclear. This CDR3 is 15 amino acids long. Germline V gene lookup returns CDR1 MNHEY and CDR2 SVGEGT. The V and J ends lost 2 bases and 6 bases respectively, with 14 bases between them. CDR3 region: CASSYRAPTGQPQHF. As DNA, the CDR3 is TGTGCCAGCAGTTACCGGGCCCCCACCGGTCAGCCCCAGCATTTT.

This clonotype showed up many times. This sequence joins TRBV9 and TRBJ1-4, with D tentatively TRBD1 (5 bases). Trimming stripped 7 bases from V and 3 bases from J, with 10 bases between. The V gene's germline CDR1 is SGDLS and CDR2 YYNGEE. The CDR3 covers 13 residues. This chain's CDR3 is CASSQGPNEKLFF. CDR3 DNA sequence: TGTGCCAGCTCCCAGGGCCCTAATGAAAAACTGTTTTTT.

The chain links TRBV7-3 to TRBJ2-7; D is ambiguous. The ends were cut back, 3 bases at V and 7 bases at J, with 13 bases in the middle. Looked up from germline, CDR1 is SGHTA and CDR2 is FQGTGA. The CDR3 covers 13 residues. In nucleotides, the CDR3 is TGTGCCAGCAGCTTCCGAACCACGACAGAGCAGTACTTC. It is translated as CASSFRTTTEQYF. The complete variable domain, with remaining parts taken from reference TRBV7-3 and TRBJ2-7, reads GAGVSQTPSNKVTEKGKYVELRCDPISGHTALYWYRQSLGQGPEFLIYFQGTGAADDSGLPNDRFFAVRPEGSVSTLKIQRTERGDSAVYLCASSFRTTTEQYFGPGTRLTVT.

In nucleotides, the CDR3 is TGCAGTGCCCCCGGCCCATTTGGGGAGAACACTGAAGCTTTCTTT. The encoded protein is CSAPGPFGENTEAFF. The chain uses TRBV20-1 and TRBJ1-1, with no clear D. Germline loops: CDR1 DFQATT, CDR2 SNEGSKA (reference sequence). Trimming took off 6 bases at V and 1 base at J, with 18 bases between the two ends. The CDR3 contains 15 residues.

V usage is TRBV2 and J usage is TRBJ2-1; 15 nucleotides agree with TRBD2. V shed 6 bases and J 7 bases; nucleotides not matched to a gene: 19. This CDR3 region has 20 residues. CDR1 and CDR2 (germline): SNHLY, FYNNEI. The CDR3 loop is CASSDPRTSGGEFISNEQFF. The CDR3 DNA is TGTGCCAGCAGCGACCCCAGGACTAGCGGGGGGGAATTTATTTCGAATGAGCAGTTCTTC.

As DNA, the CDR3 is TGCAGTGCTAGTAGGGGGACCGACAATGAGCAGTACTTC. This codes for CSASRGTDNEQYF. J is TRBJ2-7 and V is TRBV20-1; perhaps TRBD1 as D (6 bases). Trimming removed 3 bases at V and 7 bases at J, with 16 bases between. The CDR3 covers 13 residues. Germline CDR1 DFQATT, CDR2 SNEGSKA (reference sequence).

The chain couples TRBV12-3 or TRBV12-4 to TRBJ2-1; TRBD2 might be the D (5 bases). This CDR3 comprises 14 residues. Trimming shortened V by 7 bases and J by 4 bases, and 14 bases separated the two germline ends. CDR3 region: CASKLGPNYNEQFF. As DNA, the CDR3 is TGTGCCAGCAAACTAGGACCTAATTACAATGAGCAGTTCTTC.

This clonotype was seen a few times. The genes are TRBV6-1 and TRBJ1-6, with 7 nucleotides matching TRBD1. V shed 2 bases and J 8 bases; nucleotides not matched to a gene: 6. There are 15 residues in the CDR3. Germline V gene lookup returns CDR1 MNHNS and CDR2 SASEGT. The CDR3 reads CASSESPGGDSPLHF. The CDR3 DNA sequence: TGTGCCAGCAGTGAAAGTCCAGGGGGGGATTCACCCCTCCACTTT.

Note on this clonotype: Compared with germline, one end of the junction differs, possibly owing to a read error. The chain combines TRBV9 with TRBJ1-2; D is unresolved. Germline CDR1 reads SGDLS; CDR2 reads YYNGEE. This CDR3 is built from 17 residues. The chain's CDR3 is CASSPRPSLDGVGGHTF. The DNA of the CDR3 is TGTGCCAGCAGCCCAAGGCCCTCCCTCGATGGTGTGGGTGGCCACACCTTC.

A few counts support this clonotype. The chain links TRBV12-3 or TRBV12-4 to TRBJ1-2; D is undetermined. The CDR3 is 13 residues long. Between the trimmed V and J ends, which lost 3 bases and 6 bases, there was a span of 11 bases. The chain's CDR3 is CASSLIGSDGYTF. The CDR3 region has the DNA TGTGCCAGCAGTTTGATTGGGTCGGATGGCTACACCTTC.

This clonotype has only a few counts. The rearrangement links TRBV20-1 to TRBJ2-7; the D gene is possibly TRBD1 (6 bases). Germline CDR1 and CDR2: DFQATT and SNEGSKA (reference sequence). This CDR3 region has 14 residues. V lost 0 bases and J lost 2, with 11 bases in between. The CDR3 region is CSARDLDRTYEQYF. In DNA form, the CDR3 reads TGCAGTGCTAGAGATTTGGACAGAACCTACGAGCAGTACTTC.

The chain couples TRBV4-3 to TRBJ1-6; weak D call: TRBD1 (5 bases). V shed 4 bases and J shed 5 bases, with 12 bases lying between them. The CDR3 is 15 amino acids. The V gene's germline CDR1 is LGHNA and CDR2 YSLEER. CDR3 sequence (DNA): TGCGCCAGCAGCCGAGGACAAGAGGATAATTCACCCCTCCACTTT. Its translation: CASSRGQEDNSPLHF.

V and J are TRBV29-1 and TRBJ1-5; D is uncertain. Germline CDR1 is SQVTM and CDR2 is ANQGSEA. V was clipped by 4 bases and J by 7 bases, with 14 bases between them. CDR3 length equals 13 residues. The CDR3 bases are TGCAGCGTTGGGTCCATCAGTGGGCAGCCCCAGCATTTT. It encodes CSVGSISGQPQHF.